The rows below give T cell receptor beta chains drawn from one sample of a study of blood T cell repertoires in COVID-19. The method was immunoSEQ multiplex PCR; TCRdb's version includes in-frame clones alone and lacks a portion of them. The repertoire holds 350,000 to 450,000 clones, with approximately 89% as singletons. Material for sequencing was PBMCs or T cells enriched from blood (not recorded which). The receptors derive from a woman in her thirties or forties who had been exposed to COVID-19. The conserved cysteine and the conserved F or W are not part of the CDR3 here. Expanded clones are given a class, and other clones once, few, many or no size at all.

V,size,J,CDR3
TRBV9,NA,TRBJ1-1,ASSSGTGGSRTEAF
TRBV30,NA,TRBJ1-5,AWGQSSNQPQH
TRBV7-8,NA,TRBJ1-5,ASSSDRVSNQPQH
TRBV4-1,NA,TRBJ2-4,ASSQDWSGGAENIQY
TRBV12-3/TRBV12-4,NA,TRBJ1-1,ASSPGGPLTAF
TRBV18,NA,TRBJ1-5,ASSPVDRGLGNQPQH
TRBV14,NA,TRBJ2-5,ASSQGRGGSFQETQY
TRBV19,NA,TRBJ2-1,ASSLTIPSYNEQF
TRBV5-4,NA,TRBJ1-1,ASSLGQGAKDTEAF
TRBV5-6,NA,TRBJ1-2,ASSLGAVYGYT
TRBV7-3,once,TRBJ2-7,ASSFGGGPTYEQY
TRBV24-1,NA,TRBJ1-1,ATSETGTGVVF
TRBV2,NA,TRBJ1-1,ASRVLDRRTEAF
TRBV12-5,NA,TRBJ2-1,ASGSGQVHNEQF
TRBV7-9,NA,TRBJ2-1,ASSRRLAGGHNEQF
TRBV5-4,NA,TRBJ1-2,ASSLRSAGNGYT
TRBV6-4,NA,TRBJ2-2,ASSDSFTGGTGELF
TRBV11-3,NA,TRBJ2-7,ASSPPAPGDSYEQY
TRBV18,NA,TRBJ1-2,ASSPTGPSGYT
TRBV19,NA,TRBJ1-2,ASSANREGNYGYT
TRBV6-1,NA,TRBJ2-7,ASSESYEQY
TRBV6-2/TRBV6-3,NA,TRBJ1-5,ASSLVSEGPNQPQH
TRBV18,once,TRBJ2-1,ASSLYTAGNEQF
TRBV11-3,NA,TRBJ1-1,ASSLPGTGNTEAF
TRBV6-5,NA,TRBJ1-2,ASSYPSGSYGYT
TRBV30,NA,TRBJ2-5,AWSTGTAQETQY
TRBV12-3/TRBV12-4,NA,TRBJ2-7,ASSLGGDEQY
TRBV7-2,NA,TRBJ2-3,ASSLPSRDTQY